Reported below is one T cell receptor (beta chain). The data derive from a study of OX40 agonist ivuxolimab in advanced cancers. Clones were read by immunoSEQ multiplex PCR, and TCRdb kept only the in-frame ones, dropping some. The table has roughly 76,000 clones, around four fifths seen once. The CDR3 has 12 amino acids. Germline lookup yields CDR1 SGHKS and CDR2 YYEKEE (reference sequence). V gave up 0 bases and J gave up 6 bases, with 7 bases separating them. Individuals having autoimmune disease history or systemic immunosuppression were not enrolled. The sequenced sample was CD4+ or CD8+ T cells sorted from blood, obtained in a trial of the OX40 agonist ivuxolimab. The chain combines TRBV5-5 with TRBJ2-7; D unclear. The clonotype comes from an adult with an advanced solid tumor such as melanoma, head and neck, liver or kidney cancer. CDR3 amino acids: CASSLEQTEQYV. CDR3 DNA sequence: TGTGCCAGCAGCTTGGAGCAGACCGAGCAGTACGTC.